The source of this T cell receptor (beta chain) is a study of glioma-infiltrating T cells after dendritic cell vaccination. The method was immunoSEQ multiplex PCR; TCRdb's version includes in-frame clones alone and lacks a portion of them. Of around 96,000 clones listed, 79% are singletons. The TCR sequence derives from a human donor with glioblastoma. The sequences come from blood, collected before dendritic cell vaccination.

CDR3 loop: CASSPGLAEGGEAFF. In DNA form, the CDR3 reads TGTGCCAGCAGCCCCGGATTAGCTGAAGGGGGCGAAGCTTTCTTT. The chain links TRBV9 to TRBJ1-1; TRBD1 matches at 7 bases. Germline CDR1 reads SGDLS; CDR2 reads YYNGEE. Germline trimming cut 4 bases from V and 8 bases from J; bases unmatched to any gene: 14. The CDR3 covers 15 residues.